This is a list of T cell receptor beta chains from one sample in a study of cytomegalovirus exposure and HLA in healthy donors. Only in-frame clones appear in the TCRdb table, and some are missing; sequencing was by immunoSEQ multiplex PCR. The table includes roughly 180,000 clones, under 90% detected once. Material: PBMCs. These receptors all come from a man younger than 30 in good health and CMV-seronegative. Both conserved end residues are part of each CDR3. D genes are given only for firm matches. The size field is filled for only some rows; it gives once, few, many or a size class.

NA,TRBD2,TRBJ2-7,TRBV29-1,CSVEKLAGSYEQYF,TGCAGCGTCGAAAAACTAGCGGGCTCCTACGAGCAGTACTTC
few,NA,TRBJ1-2,TRBV28,CASNGLGDTEVSGYTF,TGTGCCAGCAACGGCCTAGGGGACACGGAGGTTTCTGGCTACACCTTC
few,NA,TRBJ1-4,TRBV18,CASSPGAGQEKLFF,TGTGCCAGCTCACCGGGGGCAGGGCAGGAAAAACTGTTTTTT
NA,TRBD1,TRBJ1-2,TRBV6-5,CASSSRTGYGYTF,TGTGCCAGCAGTTCTAGGACAGGCTATGGCTACACCTTC
NA,NA,TRBJ2-3,TRBV29-1,CSVPSFGTDTQYF,TGCAGCGTTCCCTCGTTTGGCACAGATACGCAGTATTTT
once,TRBD2,TRBJ2-3,TRBV9,CASSVSGGAFDTQYF,TGTGCCAGCAGCGTTAGCGGGGGGGCATTCGATACGCAGTATTTT
once,NA,TRBJ2-2,TRBV2,CASSDSGIGELFF,TGTGCCAGCAGTGATTCCGGGATCGGGGAGCTGTTTTTT
few,NA,TRBJ2-7,TRBV7-9,CASRMGGSYEQYF,TGTGCCAGCAGGATGGGGGGTTCCTACGAGCAGTACTTC
NA,NA,TRBJ2-2,TRBV5-1,CASSLELADTGELFF,TGCGCCAGCAGCTTGGAACTAGCCGACACCGGGGAGCTGTTTTTT
NA,TRBD1,TRBJ1-4,TRBV18,CASSLTGGNEKLFF,TGTGCCAGCTCACTGACAGGGGGGAATGAAAAACTGTTTTTT
few,NA,TRBJ1-4,TRBV5-3,CARSQDSPNEKLFF,TGTGCCAGAAGCCAGGACAGCCCTAATGAAAAACTGTTTTTT
NA,TRBD2,TRBJ2-7,TRBV5-6,CASSSYSGRPGSYEQYF,TGTGCCAGCAGCTCCTATAGCGGGAGGCCAGGGTCCTACGAGCAGTACTTC
NA,NA,TRBJ2-5,TRBV29-1,CSVEWRGGLKETQYF,TGCAGCGTTGAATGGAGGGGGGGACTCAAAGAGACCCAGTACTTC
NA,NA,TRBJ2-7,TRBV7-3,CASSLGGGRSYEQYF,TGTGCCAGCAGCTTAGGCGGGGGCAGGTCCTACGAGCAGTACTTC
NA,TRBD2,TRBJ2-5,TRBV5-1,CASSRPLAEQETQYF,TGCGCCAGCAGCAGACCACTAGCGGAACAAGAGACCCAGTACTTC
NA,TRBD1,TRBJ1-1,TRBV12-5,CASGFSNRGTEAFF,TGTGCTAGTGGTTTTTCAAACAGGGGCACTGAAGCTTTCTTT
NA,NA,TRBJ1-1,TRBV5-1,CASSLNTNTEAFF,TGCGCCAGCAGCTTGAACACAAACACTGAAGCTTTCTTT